The present entry profiles one T cell receptor beta chain with its context. The same CDR3 also results from other DNA sequences found in this sample. The entry originates in a study of shared clonotypes between healthy human individuals. CD4+ cells were split into CD45RA+ naive and CD45RA-negative memory subsets. Profiling relied on immunoSEQ multiplex PCR, and the TCRdb table lists in-frame clones only, not all of them. The sample lists over a million clones, around 95% occurring once. V was trimmed by 3 bases and J by 7 bases, leaving 10 bases between them. Germline V gene lookup returns CDR1 SGHRS and CDR2 YFSETQ. The CDR3 loop spans 12 amino acids.

The source is a young man in good health. V and J are TRBV5-1 and TRBJ1-1, with a tentative D call TRBD1 (5 bases). Sequenced input: naive CD4+ T cells sorted from blood. Subset denoted: CD45RA+ positively selected. In DNA form, the CDR3 reads TGCGCCAGCAGCTCGACCGGGGGTGAAGCTTTCTTT. It specifies CASSSTGGEAFF. Variable domain in full (rest from reference TRBV5-1 and TRBJ1-1): KAGVTQTPRYLIKTRGQQVTLSCSPISGHRSVSWYQQTPGQGLQFLFEYFSETQRNKGNFPGRFSGRQFSNSRSEMNVSTLELGDSALYLCASSSTGGEAFFGQGTRLTVV.